The clone carrying this TCR beta chain was counted between two and nine times. What it binds is unknown. This entry belongs to a study of T-cell reconstitution after alpha-beta-depleted transplantation in children. Overall study results and limits: Reports say that about two months after transplant, the alpha-beta T cells came out of several hundred graft clones that had expanded. There were some patients whose high TCRbeta diversity at day 60 came from surviving recipient T cells and thymic progenitors. Newly generated T cells supplied most T-cell counts and diversity one year post-transplant.

The germline gives CDR1 MNHEY, CDR2 SVGAGI. Trimming removed 2 bases from V and 4 bases from J, with 9 bases in between. The CDR3 is made up of 13 amino acids. Unique molecular identifiers were incorporated during preparation of the TCRbeta library. One entry per CDR3 protein results from TCRdb running MiXCR on the PCR reads. The sample has about 200,000 distinct CDR3 sequences; approximately 17% are singletons. Sample: PBMCs, mostly from graft donor cells, taken 360 days after TCRalphabeta/CD19-depleted stem cell transplant. This sequence originates from a male patient under 10 years old who had a stem cell transplant for acute lymphoblastic leukemia, so the T cells may come from the graft donor. The chain combines TRBV6-5 with TRBJ2-7, with D possibly called TRBD1 or TRBD2 (5 bases each). CDR3 amino acids: CASSYRDPYEQYF. In nucleotides, the CDR3 is TGTGCCAGCAGTTACAGGGACCCGTACGAGCAGTACTTC.